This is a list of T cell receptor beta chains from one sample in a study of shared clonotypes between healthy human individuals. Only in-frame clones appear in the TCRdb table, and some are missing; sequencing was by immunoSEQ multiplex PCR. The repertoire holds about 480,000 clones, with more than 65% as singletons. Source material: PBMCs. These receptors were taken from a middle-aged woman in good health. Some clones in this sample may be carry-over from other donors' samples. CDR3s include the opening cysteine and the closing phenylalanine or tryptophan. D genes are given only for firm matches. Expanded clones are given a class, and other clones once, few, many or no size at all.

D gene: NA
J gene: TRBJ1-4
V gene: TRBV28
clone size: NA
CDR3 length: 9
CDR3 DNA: TGTGCCAGCAGTGAAAAACTGTTTTTT
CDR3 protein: CASSEKLFF

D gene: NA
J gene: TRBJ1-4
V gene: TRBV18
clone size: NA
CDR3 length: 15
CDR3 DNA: TGTGCCAGCTCATTGGGACCTAGTGGGGATGAAAAACTGTTTTTT
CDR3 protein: CASSLGPSGDEKLFF

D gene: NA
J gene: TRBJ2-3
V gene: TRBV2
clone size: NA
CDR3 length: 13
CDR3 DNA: TGTGCCAGCAAGTCGGCACCCACAGATACGCAGTATTTT
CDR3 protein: CASKSAPTDTQYF

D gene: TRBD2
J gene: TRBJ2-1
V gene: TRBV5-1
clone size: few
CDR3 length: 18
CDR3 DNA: TGCGCCAGCAGCCGAGCGGGACTAGCGGGAGATCTGTACAATGAGCAGTTCTTC
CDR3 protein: CASSRAGLAGDLYNEQFF

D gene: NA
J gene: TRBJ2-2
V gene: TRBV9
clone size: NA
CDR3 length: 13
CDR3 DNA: TGTGCCAGCAGCACCTCCGCCCCCGGGGAGCTGTTTTTT
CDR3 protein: CASSTSAPGELFF

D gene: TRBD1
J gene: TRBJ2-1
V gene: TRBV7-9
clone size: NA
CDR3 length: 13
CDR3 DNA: TGTGCCAGCAGCTGGGGACAGGGCTATGAGCAGTTCTTC
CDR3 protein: CASSWGQGYEQFF

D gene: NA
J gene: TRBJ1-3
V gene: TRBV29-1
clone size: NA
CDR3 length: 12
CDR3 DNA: TGCAGCGTTGAGGACAGCAAAAACACCATATATTTT
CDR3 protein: CSVEDSKNTIYF

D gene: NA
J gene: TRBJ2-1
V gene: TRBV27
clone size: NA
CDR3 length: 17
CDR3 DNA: TGTGCCAGCAGTCTCGGGTTAACGTTAAGCTCCTACAATGAGCAGTTCTTC
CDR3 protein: CASSLGLTLSSYNEQFF

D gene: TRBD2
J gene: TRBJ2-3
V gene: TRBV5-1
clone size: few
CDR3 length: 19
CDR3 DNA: TGCGCCAGCAGCTTTGCGGGACTAGCGGGAGTAAGTGGCACAGATACGCAGTATTTT
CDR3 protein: CASSFAGLAGVSGTDTQYF

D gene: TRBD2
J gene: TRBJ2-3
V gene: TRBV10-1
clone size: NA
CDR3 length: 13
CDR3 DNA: TGCGCCAGCAGGGCTAGCGGGATGGATACGCAGTATTTT
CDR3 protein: CASRASGMDTQYF

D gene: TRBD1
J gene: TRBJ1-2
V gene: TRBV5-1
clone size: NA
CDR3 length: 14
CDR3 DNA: TGCGCCAGCAGCTACGGACAGGGGGGGTATGGCTACACCTTC
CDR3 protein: CASSYGQGGYGYTF

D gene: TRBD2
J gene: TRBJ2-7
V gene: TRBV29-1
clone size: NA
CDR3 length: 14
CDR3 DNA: TGCAGCGTTGTAGCGGGAGCCTTAACCTACGAGCAGTACTTC
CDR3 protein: CSVVAGALTYEQYF